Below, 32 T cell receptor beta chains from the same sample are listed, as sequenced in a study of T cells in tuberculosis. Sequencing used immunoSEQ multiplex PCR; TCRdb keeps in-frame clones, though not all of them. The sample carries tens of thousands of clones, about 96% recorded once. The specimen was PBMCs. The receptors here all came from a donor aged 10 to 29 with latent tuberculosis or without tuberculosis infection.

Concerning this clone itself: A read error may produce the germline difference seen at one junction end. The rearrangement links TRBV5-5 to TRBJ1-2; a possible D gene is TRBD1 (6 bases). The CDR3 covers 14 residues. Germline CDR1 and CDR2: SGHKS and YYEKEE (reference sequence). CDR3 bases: TGTGCCAGCCGCTTCCAGGGGATTAACTATGGCTACACCTTC. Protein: CASRFQGINYGYTF.

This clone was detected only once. The CDR3 nucleotides are TGTGCCAGCTCACCACTAGGACAGGGGGAGTACGAGCAGTACTTC. This translates into CASSPLGQGEYEQYF. The V call is TRBV18, the J call TRBJ2-7; TRBD1 agrees at 10 bases. J was trimmed by 4 bases and V by 1 base; bases with no gene match: 4. Germline loops: CDR1 KGHSH, CDR2 LQKENI. This CDR3 comprises 15 residues.

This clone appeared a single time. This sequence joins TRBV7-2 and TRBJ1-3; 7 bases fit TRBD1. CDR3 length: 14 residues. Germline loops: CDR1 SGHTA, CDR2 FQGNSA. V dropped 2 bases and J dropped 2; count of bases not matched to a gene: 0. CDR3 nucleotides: TGTGCCAGCAGCTTACAGGGGGCTGGAAACACCATATATTTT. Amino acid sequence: CASSLQGAGNTIYF.

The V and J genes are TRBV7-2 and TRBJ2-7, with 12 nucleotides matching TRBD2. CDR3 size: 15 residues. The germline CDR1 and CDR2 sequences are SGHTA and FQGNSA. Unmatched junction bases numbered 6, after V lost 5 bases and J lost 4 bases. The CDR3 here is CASSEGLAGTYEQYF. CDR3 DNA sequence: TGTGCCAGCAGCGAAGGACTAGCGGGGACATACGAGCAGTACTTC.

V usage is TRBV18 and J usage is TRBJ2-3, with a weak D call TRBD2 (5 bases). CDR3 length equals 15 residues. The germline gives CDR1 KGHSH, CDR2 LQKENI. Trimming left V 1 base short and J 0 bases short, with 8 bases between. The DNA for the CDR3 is TGTGCCAGCTCACCACAGGGAGTCAGCACAGATACGCAGTATTTT. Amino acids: CASSPQGVSTDTQYF.

CDR3 bases: TGTGCCAGCAGTCCACCGGGAGGCGGGGAGCTGTTTTTT. This codes for CASSPPGGGELFF. This sequence joins TRBV6-5 and TRBJ2-2; TRBD2 aligns across 7 bases. The V gene's germline CDR1 is MNHEY and CDR2 SVGAGI. The V and J ends lost 5 bases and 7 bases, in that order; junction bases with no gene match: 4. This CDR3 has 13 amino acids.

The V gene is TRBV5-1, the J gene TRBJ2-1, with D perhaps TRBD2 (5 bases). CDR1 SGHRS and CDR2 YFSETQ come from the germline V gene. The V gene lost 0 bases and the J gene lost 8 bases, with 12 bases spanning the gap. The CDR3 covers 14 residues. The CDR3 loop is CASSLEGLLDEQFF. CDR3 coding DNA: TGCGCCAGCAGCTTGGAGGGTCTACTAGATGAGCAGTTCTTC.

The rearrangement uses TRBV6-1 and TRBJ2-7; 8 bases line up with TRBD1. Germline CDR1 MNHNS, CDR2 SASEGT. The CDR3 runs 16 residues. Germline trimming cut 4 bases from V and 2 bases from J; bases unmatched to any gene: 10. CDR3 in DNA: TGTGCCAGCAGTGCCCGGGACAGGCCCTTCGCCTACGAGCAGTACTTC. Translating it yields CASSARDRPFAYEQYF.

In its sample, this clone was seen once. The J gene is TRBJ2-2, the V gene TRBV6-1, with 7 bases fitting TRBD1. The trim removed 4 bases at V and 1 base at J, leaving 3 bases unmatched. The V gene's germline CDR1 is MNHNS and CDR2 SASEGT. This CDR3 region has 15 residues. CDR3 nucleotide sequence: TGTGCCAGCAGTGGACAGGGCGAGAACACCGGGGAGCTGTTTTTT. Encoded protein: CASSGQGENTGELFF.

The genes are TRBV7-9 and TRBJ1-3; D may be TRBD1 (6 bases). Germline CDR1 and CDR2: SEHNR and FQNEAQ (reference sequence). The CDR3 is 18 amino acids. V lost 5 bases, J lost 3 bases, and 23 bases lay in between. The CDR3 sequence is CASSRGGTKTAFGNTIYF. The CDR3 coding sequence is TGTGCCAGCAGCCGAGGGGGAACCAAGACAGCCTTTGGAAACACCATATATTTT. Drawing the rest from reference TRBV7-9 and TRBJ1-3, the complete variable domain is DTGVSQNPRHKITKRGQNVTFRCDPISEHNRLYWYRQTLGQGPEFLTYFQNEAQLEKSRLLSDRFSAERPKGSFSTLEIQRTEQGDSAMYLCASSRGGTKTAFGNTIYFGEGSWLTVV.

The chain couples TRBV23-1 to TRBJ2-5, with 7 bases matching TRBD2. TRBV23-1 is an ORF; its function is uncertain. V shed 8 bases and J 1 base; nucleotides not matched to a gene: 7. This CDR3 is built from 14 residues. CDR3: CASGSTSVQETQYF. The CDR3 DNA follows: TGCGCCAGCGGTTCTACTAGCGTCCAAGAGACCCAGTACTTC.

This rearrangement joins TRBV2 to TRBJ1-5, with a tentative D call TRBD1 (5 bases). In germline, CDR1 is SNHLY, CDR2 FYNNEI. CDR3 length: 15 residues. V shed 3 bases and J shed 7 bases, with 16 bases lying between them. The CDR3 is CASSELVGGKQPQHF. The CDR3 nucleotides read TGTGCCAGCAGTGAGTTGGTGGGGGGAAAACAGCCCCAGCATTTT.

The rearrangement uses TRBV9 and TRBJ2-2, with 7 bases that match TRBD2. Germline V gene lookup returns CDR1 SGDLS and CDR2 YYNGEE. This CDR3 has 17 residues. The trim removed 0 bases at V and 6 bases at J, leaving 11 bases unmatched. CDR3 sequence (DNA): TGTGCCAGCAGCGTAGACGGGGCGGGAGTTTTATCCGGGGAGCTGTTTTTT. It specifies CASSVDGAGVLSGELFF.

CDR3 region: CASSELGRETYEQYF. DNA for the CDR3: TGTGCCAGCAGTGAATTGGGGAGGGAGACCTACGAGCAGTACTTC. J is TRBJ2-7 and V is TRBV25-1; 7 bases are a match to TRBD2. V lost 1 base to trimming and J lost 2 bases; unmatched junction nucleotides: 5. This CDR3 is 15 amino acids long. Germline CDR1 and CDR2: MGHDK and SYGVNS.

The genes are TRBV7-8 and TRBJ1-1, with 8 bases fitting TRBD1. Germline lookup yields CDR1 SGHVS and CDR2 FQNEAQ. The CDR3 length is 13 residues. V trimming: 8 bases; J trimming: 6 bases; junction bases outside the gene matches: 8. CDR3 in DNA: TGTGCCAGCGGCACTCAGGGGGCAGCTGAAGCTTTCTTT. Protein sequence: CASGTQGAAEAFF.

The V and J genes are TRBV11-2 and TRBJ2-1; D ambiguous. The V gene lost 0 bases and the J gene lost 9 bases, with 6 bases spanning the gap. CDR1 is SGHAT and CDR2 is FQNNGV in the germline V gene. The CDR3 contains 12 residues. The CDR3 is CASSLEVGEQFF. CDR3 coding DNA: TGTGCCAGCAGCTTAGAGGTCGGTGAGCAGTTCTTC.

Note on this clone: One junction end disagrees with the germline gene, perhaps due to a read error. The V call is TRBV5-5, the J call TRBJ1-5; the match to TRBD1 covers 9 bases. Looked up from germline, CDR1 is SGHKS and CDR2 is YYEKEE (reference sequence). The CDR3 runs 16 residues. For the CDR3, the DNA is TGTGCCAGCAGGTTGGAAGTCGACAGGGGGAATCAGCCCCAGCATTTT. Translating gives CASRLEVDRGNQPQHF.

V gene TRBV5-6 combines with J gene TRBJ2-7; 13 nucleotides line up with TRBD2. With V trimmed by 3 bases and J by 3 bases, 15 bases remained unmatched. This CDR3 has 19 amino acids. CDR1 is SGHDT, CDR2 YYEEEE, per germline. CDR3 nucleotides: TGTGCCAGCAGCTACGGACTAGCGGGGGCCATATCCAACCTCTACGAGCAGTACTTC. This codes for CASSYGLAGAISNLYEQYF.

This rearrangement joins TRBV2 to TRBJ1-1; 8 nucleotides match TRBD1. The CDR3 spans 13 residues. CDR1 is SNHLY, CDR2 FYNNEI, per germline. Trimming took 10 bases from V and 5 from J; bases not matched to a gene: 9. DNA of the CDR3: TGTGCCACCGGACAGGGTATTGTGACTGAAGCTTTCTTT. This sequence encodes CATGQGIVTEAFF.

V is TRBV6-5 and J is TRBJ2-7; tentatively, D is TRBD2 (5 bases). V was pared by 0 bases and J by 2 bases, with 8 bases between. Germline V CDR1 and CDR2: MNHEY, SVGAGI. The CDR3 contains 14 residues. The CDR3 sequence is CASSYSVGTYEQYF. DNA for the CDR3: TGTGCCAGCAGTTACTCGGTCGGGACCTACGAGCAGTACTTC.

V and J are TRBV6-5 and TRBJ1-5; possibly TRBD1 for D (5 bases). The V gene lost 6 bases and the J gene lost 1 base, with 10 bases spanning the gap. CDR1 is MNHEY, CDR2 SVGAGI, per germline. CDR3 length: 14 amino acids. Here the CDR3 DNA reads TGTGCCAGCAGGACGACAGCCAGCAATCAGCCCCAGCATTTT. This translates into CASRTTASNQPQHF.

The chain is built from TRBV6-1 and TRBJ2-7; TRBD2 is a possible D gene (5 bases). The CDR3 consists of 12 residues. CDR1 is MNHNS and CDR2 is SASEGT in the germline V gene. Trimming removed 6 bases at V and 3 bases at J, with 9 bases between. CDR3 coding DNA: TGTGCCAGCAGAAAACTAGGCTACGAGCAGTACTTC. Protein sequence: CASRKLGYEQYF.

The CDR3 spells CASSTPGQIYGYTF. CDR3 in DNA: TGTGCCAGCAGTACCCCGGGACAGATCTATGGCTACACCTTC. The V and J genes are TRBV6-6 and TRBJ1-2, with 7 bases aligning to TRBD1. Germline V gene sequence: CDR1 MNHNY, CDR2 SVGAGI (reference sequence). Trimming cost V 5 bases and J 4 bases; bases outside gene matches: 7. The CDR3 has 14 residues.

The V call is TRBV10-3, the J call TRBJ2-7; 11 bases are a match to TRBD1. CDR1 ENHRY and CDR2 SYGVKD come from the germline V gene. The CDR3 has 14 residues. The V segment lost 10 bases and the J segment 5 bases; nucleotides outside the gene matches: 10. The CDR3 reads CASEPGQGDNEQYF. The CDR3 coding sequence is TGTGCCAGCGAACCGGGACAGGGGGATAACGAGCAGTACTTC.

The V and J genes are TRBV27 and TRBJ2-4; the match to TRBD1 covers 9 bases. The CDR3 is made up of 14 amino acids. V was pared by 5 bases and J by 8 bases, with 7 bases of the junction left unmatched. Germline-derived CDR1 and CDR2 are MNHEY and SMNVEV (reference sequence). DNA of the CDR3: TGTGCCAGCAGTCCCCGGGACAGGGCGTACATTCAGTACTTC. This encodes CASSPRDRAYIQYF.

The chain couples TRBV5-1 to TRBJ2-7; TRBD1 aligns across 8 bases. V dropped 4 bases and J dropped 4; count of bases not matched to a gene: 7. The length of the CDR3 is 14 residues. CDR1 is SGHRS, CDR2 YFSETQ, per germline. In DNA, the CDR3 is TGCGCCAGCAGCGTCTCGGGACAGGTATACGAGCAGTACTTC. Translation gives CASSVSGQVYEQYF.

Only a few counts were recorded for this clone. Here the CDR3 DNA reads TGTGCCAGCAGTCCCATAGGAGCGGGAGGTTCGGCAGATACGCAGTATTTT. This encodes CASSPIGAGGSADTQYF. The chain has TRBV7-2 and TRBJ2-3, with 9 bases matching TRBD2. V shed 6 bases, J shed 4 bases, and the junction held 14 bases outside the gene matches. Germline CDR1 and CDR2: SGHTA and FQGNSA. There are 17 residues in the CDR3.

The CDR3 DNA is TGTGCCACCAGCGAGAGGGATCAGCCCCAGCATTTT. This sequence encodes CATSERDQPQHF. The V gene is TRBV15, the J gene TRBJ1-5, with D uncertain. The germline V gene encodes CDR1 LNHNV and CDR2 YYDKDF (reference sequence). The CDR3 runs to 12 residues. The V gene lost 5 bases and the J gene lost 5 bases, with 7 bases spanning the gap.

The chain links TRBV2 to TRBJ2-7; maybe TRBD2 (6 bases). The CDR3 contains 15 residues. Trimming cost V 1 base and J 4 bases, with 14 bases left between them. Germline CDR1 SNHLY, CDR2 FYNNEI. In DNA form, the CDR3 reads TGTGCCAGCAGTGAAGTATATGAGGAGGGGTACGAGCAGTACTTC. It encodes CASSEVYEEGYEQYF.

The CDR3 here is CASSVDRGAEGYTF. CDR3 bases: TGTGCCAGCAGCGTAGACAGGGGAGCGGAGGGCTACACCTTC. The J gene is TRBJ1-2, the V gene TRBV7-2; 8 nucleotides align to TRBD1. V lost 5 bases, J lost 8 bases, and 10 bases stayed unmatched. The V gene's germline CDR1 is SGHTA and CDR2 FQGNSA. The CDR3 consists of 14 residues.

DNA of the CDR3: TGTGCCAGCAGGGCTGAGGCGACTCTCCGGGAGCAGTTCTTC. It is translated as CASRAEATLREQFF. This sequence joins TRBV2 and TRBJ2-1; D gene uncertain. Germline CDR1 reads SNHLY; CDR2 reads FYNNEI. The CDR3 has 14 residues. The ends were cut back, 6 bases at V and 10 bases at J, with 19 bases in the middle.

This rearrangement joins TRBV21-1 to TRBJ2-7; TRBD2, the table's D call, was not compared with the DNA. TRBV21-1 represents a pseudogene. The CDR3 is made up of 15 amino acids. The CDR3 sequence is CASSKVGGLEEEQYF. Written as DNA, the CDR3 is TGTGCCAGCAGCAAAGTGGGAGGGTTAGAAGAGGAGCAGTACTTC.